This T cell receptor (beta chain) was found in a study of Graves' ophthalmopathy and Graves' hyperthyroidism. Broader study findings: Most thyroid-expanded clonotypes exceeding 0.001 frequency were also found in blood. A model built from 13 signatures distinguished ophthalmopathy from stable hyperthyroidism with 87.88% sensitivity and approximately 81% specificity. Progression of ophthalmopathy was predicted by the model with roughly 70% sensitivity and under 85% specificity.

For donors with ophthalmopathy, the disease showed moderate-to-severe activity, reached CAS ≥3 and NOSPECS ≥4, and had lasted under 3 months. The authors amplified TCR beta CDR3 regions, and they did so from RNA transcripts for repertoire sequencing. An opening RT-PCR round employed HTBI primers and preceded a second-round multiplex PCR. TCRdb independently ran MiXCR on the multiplex PCR reads; one entry per CDR3 protein. The repertoire includes almost 400,000 distinct CDR3 sequences, 15% to 20% of them detected once, and 1.6% sits in the top ten. The V and J ends lost 10 bases and 3 bases respectively, with 7 bases between them. In germline, CDR1 is MDHEN, CDR2 SYDVKM. The CDR3 is 10 residues long. This clonotype was counted ten times or more. No antigen is known for it.

This chain uses TRBV28 with TRBJ2-7; no clear D gene. The sequence was collected from a young woman with Graves' ophthalmopathy. Sequencing input: peripheral blood. The CDR3 region has the DNA TGTGCCACCGCCAGCTACGAGCAGTACTTC. Protein: CATASYEQYF.